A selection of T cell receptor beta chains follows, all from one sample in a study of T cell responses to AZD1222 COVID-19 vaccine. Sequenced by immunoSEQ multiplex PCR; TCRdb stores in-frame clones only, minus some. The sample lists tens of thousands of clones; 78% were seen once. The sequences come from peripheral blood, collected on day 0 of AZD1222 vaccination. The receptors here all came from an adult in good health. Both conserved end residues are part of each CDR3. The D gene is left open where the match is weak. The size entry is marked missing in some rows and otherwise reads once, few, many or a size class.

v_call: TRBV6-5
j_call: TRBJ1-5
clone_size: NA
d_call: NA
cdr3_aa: CASRLGLGQPQHF
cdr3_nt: TGTGCCAGCAGGTTGGGGTTAGGACAGCCCCAGCATTTT

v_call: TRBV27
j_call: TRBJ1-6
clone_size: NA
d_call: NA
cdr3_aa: CASSPRTPNNSPLHF
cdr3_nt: TGTGCCAGCAGTCCCCGAACGCCCAATAATTCACCCCTCCACTTT

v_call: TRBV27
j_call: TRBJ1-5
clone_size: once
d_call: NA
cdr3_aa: CASSLSAAYSNQPQHF
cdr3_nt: TGTGCCAGCAGTTTATCGGCGGCCTATAGCAATCAGCCCCAGCATTTT

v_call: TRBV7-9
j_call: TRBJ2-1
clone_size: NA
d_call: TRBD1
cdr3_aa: CASGPVTGGFSYNEQFF
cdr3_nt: TGTGCCAGCGGGCCGGTAACAGGGGGTTTCTCCTACAATGAGCAGTTCTTC

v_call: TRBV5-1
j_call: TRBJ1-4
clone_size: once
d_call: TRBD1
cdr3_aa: CASSPGTDEKLFF
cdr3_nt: TGCGCCAGCAGCCCCGGGACAGATGAAAAACTGTTTTTT

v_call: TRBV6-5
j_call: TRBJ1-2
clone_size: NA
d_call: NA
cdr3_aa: CASSLGGASYGYTF
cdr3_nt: TGTGCCAGCTCTCTGGGGGGGGCTTCCTATGGCTACACCTTC

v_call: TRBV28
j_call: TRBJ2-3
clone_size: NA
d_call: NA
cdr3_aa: CASISNRDTQYF
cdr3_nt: TGTGCCAGCATATCAAACAGGGATACGCAGTATTTT

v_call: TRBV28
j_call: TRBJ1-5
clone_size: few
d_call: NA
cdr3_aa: CASRTGPRSQPQHF
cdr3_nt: TGTGCCAGCAGGACAGGCCCAAGGAGTCAGCCCCAGCATTTT

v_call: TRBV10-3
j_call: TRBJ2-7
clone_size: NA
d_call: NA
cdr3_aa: CAISLAGGASYEQYF
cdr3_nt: TGTGCCATCAGTCTCGCAGGTGGTGCCTCCTACGAGCAGTACTTC

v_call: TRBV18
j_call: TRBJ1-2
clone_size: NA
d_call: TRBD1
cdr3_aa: CASSPGDSRGYTF
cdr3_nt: TGTGCCAGCTCACCAGGGGACAGTCGAGGCTACACCTTC